Below are 10 T cell receptor beta chains sequenced from a single sample in a study of cytomegalovirus exposure and HLA in healthy donors. Measured with immunoSEQ multiplex PCR; TCRdb has only the in-frame clones, and not every one. The sample holds fewer than 150,000 clones, about nine tenths seen once. The material sequenced was PBMCs. The receptors derive from a man aged 30-40 years in good health and CMV-seronegative.

J is TRBJ1-3 and V is TRBV5-1; D uncertain. The length of the CDR3 is 16 residues. CDR1 and CDR2 from the germline V gene are SGHRS and YFSETQ. The germline V and J ends were trimmed by 1 base and 0 bases, with 11 bases remaining between them. CDR3 bases: TGCGCCAGCAGCTTGAATTACCACGGCTCTGGAAACACCATATATTTT. Its protein product is CASSLNYHGSGNTIYF.

The rearrangement uses TRBV19 and TRBJ1-1, with a tentative D call TRBD1 (5 bases). V was clipped by 4 bases and J by 6 bases, with 21 bases between them. Germline-derived CDR1 and CDR2 are LNHDA and SQIVND (reference sequence). The CDR3 totals 16 residues. For the CDR3, the DNA is TGTGCCAGTAGTACTCCGGGGGAAAAAGGGGCCGCTGAAGCTTTCTTT. Translation gives CASSTPGEKGAAEAFF. The full variable domain, completed using reference TRBV19 and TRBJ1-1, is DGGITQSPKYLFRKEGQNVTLSCEQNLNHDAMYWYRQDPGQGLRLIYYSQIVNDFQKGDIAEGYSVSREKKESFPLTVTSAQKNPTAFYLCASSTPGEKGAAEAFFGQGTRLTVV.

The chain combines TRBV6-4 with TRBJ1-5; D is perhaps TRBD1 (6 bases). V shed 8 bases and J shed 2 bases, with 10 bases lying between them. The length of the CDR3 is 13 residues. Germline assignment: CDR1 MRHNA and CDR2 SNTAGT. As DNA, the CDR3 is TGTGCCAGCCTAAGACAGGGCAATCAGCCCCAGCATTTT. This gives the protein CASLRQGNQPQHF.

This chain joins TRBV19 and TRBJ2-1; 7 nucleotides agree with TRBD2. The V gene end was trimmed by 3 bases and the J gene end by 2 bases; junction bases not matched to a gene: 4. The CDR3 has 15 residues. CDR1 is LNHDA, CDR2 SQIVND, per germline (reference sequence). The chain's CDR3 is CASSIGREPYNEQFF. CDR3 sequence (DNA): TGTGCCAGTAGTATTGGGCGGGAGCCCTACAATGAGCAGTTCTTC.

The chain combines TRBV19 with TRBJ2-7, with no clear D. Germline assignment: CDR1 LNHDA and CDR2 SQIVND (reference sequence). The CDR3 extends over 13 amino acids. V was clipped by 7 bases and J by 6 bases, with 16 bases between them. This chain's CDR3 is CASTARSWSEQYF. The CDR3 nucleotides are TGTGCCAGTACCGCCCGCTCCTGGAGCGAGCAGTACTTC.

The V gene is TRBV6-1, the J gene TRBJ1-2, with D perhaps matching TRBD1 (6 bases). The germline gives CDR1 MNHNS, CDR2 SASEGT. The length of the CDR3 is 14 residues. Trimming took off 8 bases at V and 3 bases at J, with 16 bases between the two ends. CDR3 region: CASYIQGIYYGYTF. The CDR3 bases are TGTGCCAGCTATATCCAGGGGATATACTATGGCTACACCTTC.

This clone was recorded a few times. The chain links TRBV10-2 to TRBJ1-1; D unclear. Germline CDR1 reads WSHSY; CDR2 reads SAAADI. Trimming took 2 bases from V and 7 from J, leaving 11 bases between them. The CDR3 totals 13 residues. The CDR3, as DNA: TGCGCCAGCAGTGAGGTCGAGGGCGGTGAAGCTTTCTTT. It codes for CASSEVEGGEAFF.

The V call is TRBV19, the J call TRBJ2-7, with D tentatively TRBD1 (5 bases). In germline, CDR1 is LNHDA, CDR2 SQIVND (reference sequence). The CDR3 totals 14 residues. V gave up 1 base and J gave up 3 bases, with 10 bases separating them. The CDR3 bases are TGTGCCAGTAGTATAGGGACATACTACTACGAGCAGTACTTC. It is translated as CASSIGTYYYEQYF.

The gene calls are TRBV6-5 and TRBJ1-1, with 8 bases aligning to TRBD1. Germline CDR1 MNHEY, CDR2 SVGAGI. The trim removed 5 bases at V and 5 bases at J, leaving 7 bases unmatched. This CDR3 has 14 residues. This CDR3 reads CASSITGGGTEAFF. In DNA, the CDR3 is TGTGCCAGCAGTATTACAGGGGGGGGTACTGAAGCTTTCTTT.

V and J are TRBV30 and TRBJ1-1; 7 bases are shared with TRBD1. CDR1 GTSNPN and CDR2 SVGIG come from the germline V gene (reference sequence). This CDR3 has 18 residues. The ends lost 3 bases at V and 6 bases at J; junction bases unmatched: 22. The CDR3 bases are TGTGCCTGGAGAGGGCATAGCGGGACAGACCTTCGAAGGGCTGAAGCTTTCTTT. The encoded protein is CAWRGHSGTDLRRAEAFF.